A selection of T cell receptor beta chains follows, all from one sample in a study of T cells in Graves' hyperthyroidism and ophthalmopathy. Via MiXCR, TCRdb re-called the multiplex PCR reads, giving one row per CDR3 protein. The table includes roughly 500,000 distinct CDR3 sequences, 20% to 25% detected once. Material: blood. Receptor source: a woman aged 70-85 years with Graves' ophthalmopathy. Both conserved end residues are part of each CDR3. D genes are given only for firm matches. Size is stated for part of the rows, as once, few or many counts, or as a class when the clone is expanded.

clone size,D gene,J gene,V gene,CDR3 DNA,CDR3 protein
NA,NA,TRBJ1-5,TRBV4-1,TGCGCCAGCAGCCAAGATCTACCAGGGAGCAATCAGCCCCAGCATTTT,CASSQDLPGSNQPQHF
once,TRBD1,TRBJ1-1,TRBV24-1,TGTGCCACCTCGACCGGGACAGGGGGCGAAGGCACTGAAGCTTTCTTT,CATSTGTGGEGTEAFF
NA,NA,TRBJ2-2,TRBV3-1,TGTGCCAGCAGCCAAGTAGGGTCCGGTACCGGGGAGCTGTTTTTT,CASSQVGSGTGELFF
NA,NA,TRBJ1-5,TRBV20-1,TGCAGTGCTAGAGTTCTACAGGAGAACAATCAGCCCCAGCATTTT,CSARVLQENNQPQHF
NA,TRBD1,TRBJ1-2,TRBV4-1,TGCGCCAGCAGCTCCGACAGGGGGCTAGGCTACACCTTC,CASSSDRGLGYTF
few,TRBD2,TRBJ2-1,TRBV28,TGTGCCAGCAGGAAGTATAGCGGGAGGACCTACAATGAGCAGTTCTTC,CASRKYSGRTYNEQFF
many,NA,TRBJ1-1,TRBV19,TGTGCCAGTACTAAAGGTATGAACACTGAAGCTTTCTTT,CASTKGMNTEAFF
many,NA,TRBJ1-1,TRBV6-1,TGTGCCAGCAGTCCTCAAGGCTACCGGGCAGGCACTGAAGCTTTCTTT,CASSPQGYRAGTEAFF
NA,TRBD1,TRBJ1-2,TRBV5-4,TGTGCCAGCAGCTTGGAGGGTCGGCGACAGGGGGCGGTTCGGTATGGCTACACCTTC,CASSLEGRRQGAVRYGYTF
many,NA,TRBJ2-5,TRBV15,TGTGCCACCAGCAGAGTAGATCAAGAGACCCAGTACTTC,CATSRVDQETQYF
NA,NA,TRBJ1-2,TRBV20-1,TGCAGTGCTAAAAACTATGGCTACACCTTC,CSAKNYGYTF
few,TRBD2,TRBJ2-1,TRBV7-3,TGTGCCAGCAGCCCCCACCGGACTAGCGGGGGGGTCAATGAGCAGTTCTTC,CASSPHRTSGGVNEQFF
few,NA,TRBJ1-1,TRBV10-2,TGCGCCAGCAGGGCAGGGGCCGGGAACACTGAAGCTTTCTTT,CASRAGAGNTEAFF
NA,NA,TRBJ1-4,TRBV19,TGTGCCAGTACCTTTAATGAAAAACTGTTTTTT,CASTFNEKLFF
NA,NA,TRBJ2-7,TRBV28,TGTGCCAGCAGTCCCGCCGTCGGGGTCGGTCTGGCATACGAGCAGTACTTC,CASSPAVGVGLAYEQYF
few,NA,TRBJ1-2,TRBV12-3/TRBV12-4,TGTGCCAGCAGTTTCAGGGGAGGTGGCTACACCTTC,CASSFRGGGYTF
NA,TRBD2,TRBJ2-5,TRBV5-1,TGCGCCAGCAGCAGGACTAGCGGGAGGCGACAAGAGACCCAGTACTTC,CASSRTSGRRQETQYF
few,TRBD1,TRBJ2-4,TRBV7-2,TGTGCCAGCAGCTTAGGGCGCGTTGGACAGGGAGTGGCCAAAAACATTCAGTACTTC,CASSLGRVGQGVAKNIQYF
once,TRBD2,TRBJ2-1,TRBV10-1,TGCGCCAGCAGTGAGTCAAGACTAGCGGGATCCAATGAGCAGTTCTTC,CASSESRLAGSNEQFF
NA,NA,TRBJ1-2,TRBV20-1,TGCAGTGCATACGACCCGGGACACCATAACTATGGCTACACCTTC,CSAYDPGHHNYGYTF
few,NA,TRBJ1-6,TRBV6-5,TGTGCCAGCAGTTACTTGGGGGACCGCTCACCCCTCCACTTT,CASSYLGDRSPLHF
many,NA,TRBJ2-7,TRBV2,TGTGCCAGCAGTGAGGGGCGCCTTTCCTACGAGCAGTACTTC,CASSEGRLSYEQYF
NA,NA,TRBJ2-3,TRBV6-2/TRBV6-3,TGTGCCAGCAGTTTCCTCGCAGAGACAGATACGCAGTATTTT,CASSFLAETDTQYF
many,NA,TRBJ2-1,TRBV12-3/TRBV12-4,TGTGCCAGCAGTTTACGAAGGGCCGTTGGTACGAATGAGCAGTTCTTC,CASSLRRAVGTNEQFF
many,TRBD1,TRBJ1-1,TRBV11-2,TGTGCCAGCAGCTTAGATGGGTGGGCAGGGGGCGAGTGGAACACTGAAGCTTTCTTT,CASSLDGWAGGEWNTEAFF
many,TRBD1,TRBJ2-3,TRBV18,TGTGCCAGCTCTCGACAGGGAAGCACAGATACGCAGTATTTT,CASSRQGSTDTQYF
few,NA,TRBJ2-6,TRBV9,TGTGCCAGCAGCGTAGGAGAATGGAGCTCTGGGGCCAACGTCCTGACTTTC,CASSVGEWSSGANVLTF
few,TRBD1,TRBJ1-2,TRBV27,TGTGCCAGCAGTTTCCGACAGGGAGGGGGCTACACCTTC,CASSFRQGGGYTF
many,NA,TRBJ1-5,TRBV2,TGTGCCAGCAGTGACAGGGAGGCGAGGCAGCCCCAGCATTTT,CASSDREARQPQHF
many,NA,TRBJ1-1,TRBV2,TGTGCCGGTCGGGCAGCGAACACTGAAGCTTTCTTT,CAGRAANTEAFF
NA,NA,TRBJ2-7,TRBV6-1,TGTGCCAGCAAACATTTCTACGAGCAGTACTTC,CASKHFYEQYF
NA,TRBD2,TRBJ2-1,TRBV2,TGTGCCAGCAGCAAAGAGAGATCCGGGAGGAATGAGCAGTTCTTC,CASSKERSGRNEQFF
NA,NA,TRBJ2-3,TRBV19,TGTGCCAGTAGTATTGCCGCTACAGATACGCAGTATTTT,CASSIAATDTQYF
few,NA,TRBJ1-2,TRBV25-1,TGTGCCAGCAGTGAAGCTTCCCTGGGTGACTATGGCTACACCTTC,CASSEASLGDYGYTF
few,NA,TRBJ1-6,TRBV27,TGTGCCAGCAGGCCAGGGGTGGACGGTTCACCCCTCCACTTT,CASRPGVDGSPLHF